This T cell receptor (beta chain) was retrieved from a study of cytomegalovirus exposure and HLA in healthy donors. Study-wide results and caveats: Reported findings show TCR beta sequences accurately forecast HLA-A and HLA-B alleles in most subjects. A missense variant in DCLRE1C was later tied to TCR beta V- and J-gene trimming. Later work showed greater clonal expansion in HLA-associated TCR beta chains than in equally common others. Under in vitro conditions, a few CMV-associated chains were confirmed as specific for CMV antigens.

Worth noting for this clone: Its target is unknown.

13 Jbeta primers and 60 Vbeta primers were used for the PCR. Data came from immunoSEQ multiplex PCR; TCRdb stores just in-frame clones and leaves some out. The table has some 170,000 clones, 60% to 80% seen once. The origin of this receptor is a man aged 25-45 years in good health and CMV-seropositive. The specimen was PBMCs.

In DNA form, the CDR3 reads TGCGCCAGCAGCTTGGATAGGCTCGGGGGCTACACCTTC. This codes for CASSLDRLGGYTF. The chain recombines TRBV5-1 with TRBJ1-2; no firm D call. V was shortened by 0 bases and J by 8 bases, with 11 bases between the two germline ends. The CDR3 consists of 13 residues. Germline values: CDR1 SGHRS, CDR2 YFSETQ. Full variable domain (missing parts from reference TRBV5-1 and TRBJ1-2): KAGVTQTPRYLIKTRGQQVTLSCSPISGHRSVSWYQQTPGQGLQFLFEYFSETQRNKGNFPGRFSGRQFSNSRSEMNVSTLELGDSALYLCASSLDRLGGYTFGSGTRLTVV.